The clone carrying this TCR beta chain has more than one count but fewer than ten. As yet, its antigen is unknown. All CVID subjects were on immunoglobulin replacement for at least one year. These data originate in a study of T cell clonality in common variable immunodeficiency. General study results and limits: What drives increased CVID clonality needs T cell subpopulation sequencing. In common variable immunodeficiency, TCR beta chains reportedly carried fewer deletions and N-nucleotide insertions. Patient heterogeneity in the CVID cohort limited correlations between repertoire features and clinical complications.

Profiled with immunoSEQ multiplex PCR; TCRdb holds only in-frame clones, not every one. Altogether 15,000 to 20,000 clones were found in the sample, and no singletons occur. The sample consisted of peripheral blood mononuclear cells. The receptor was isolated from a human donor with common variable immunodeficiency.

The covered CDR3 bases are TGTGCCAGCAGCGCGGGACAGGGCAACACTGAA. Protein sequence: CASSAGQGNTE. From start to end, the CDR3 is CASSAGQGNTEAFF. The chain combines TRBV2 with TRBJ1-1; 9 nucleotides agree with TRBD1. The read ends 3 residues before the CDR3 terminus; that terminus is restored from the germline J gene. Germline V gives CDR1 SNHLY, CDR2 FYNNEI. The CDR3 covers 14 residues. The V segment lost 6 bases and the J segment 2 bases; nucleotides outside the gene matches: 4.